This is a list of T cell receptor beta chains from one sample in a study of T cell responses to AZD1222 COVID-19 vaccine. This table comes from immunoSEQ multiplex PCR, and its TCRdb copy is limited to in-frame clones, with some not included. The sample has about 75,000 clones, approximately 89% seen once. This specimen consisted of peripheral blood, obtained 28 days after the second dose of the MenACWY control vaccine. These receptors came from an adult who received the MenACWY meningococcal vaccine as a control. CDR3s include the opening cysteine and the closing phenylalanine or tryptophan. D genes are given only for firm matches. Some rows have no size entry. The others give once, few or many, or a class for an expanded clone.

CDR3 protein	CDR3 DNA	D gene	V gene	J gene	clone size
CASSPNSGQARPEAFF	TGTGCCAGCAGCCCGAATTCTGGACAGGCTAGACCGGAAGCTTTCTTT	TRBD1	TRBV2	TRBJ1-1	-
CAWSGSGNSPLHF	TGTGCCTGGTCAGGGAGCGGTAATTCACCCCTCCACTTT	-	TRBV30	TRBJ1-6	-
CASSLYSGNNEQFF	TGCGCCAGCAGCTTGTATTCAGGGAACAATGAGCAGTTCTTC	-	TRBV5-1	TRBJ2-1	once
CASSLRSGGSYNEQFF	TGTGCCAGCAGCTTGAGATCAGGGGGCTCCTACAATGAGCAGTTCTTC	TRBD1	TRBV5-4	TRBJ2-1	-
CASSLGQGFDEQFF	TGTGCCAGCAGCCTCGGACAGGGTTTCGATGAGCAGTTCTTC	TRBD1	TRBV7-9	TRBJ2-1	once
CASSSTGVGDTEAFF	TGCGCCAGCAGCTCAACAGGGGTTGGGGACACTGAAGCTTTCTTT	TRBD1	TRBV5-1	TRBJ1-1	once
CASSYNGASGNTIYF	TGTGCCAGCAGTTACAACGGGGCCTCTGGAAACACCATATATTTT	-	TRBV6-6	TRBJ1-3	-
CASSLGDRDSNEQFF	TGCGCCAGCAGCTTGGGTGACAGGGACTCCAATGAGCAGTTCTTC	-	TRBV5-1	TRBJ2-1	-
CASSRGQGAGETQYF	TGTGCCAGCAGCCGCGGACAGGGGGCTGGGGAGACCCAGTACTTC	TRBD1	TRBV7-8	TRBJ2-5	-
CASSQDGAGGRDEQFF	TGCGCCAGCAGCCAAGATGGAGCGGGGGGCCGGGATGAGCAGTTCTTC	TRBD2	TRBV4-3	TRBJ2-1	-
CASSQDGGHTIYF	TGTGCCAGCAGCCAAGATGGGGGACACACCATATATTTT	-	TRBV14	TRBJ1-3	-
CASSMSVGDNSPLHF	TGTGCCAGTAGTATGTCGGTCGGGGACAATTCACCCCTCCACTTT	-	TRBV19	TRBJ1-6	-
CASSSRAYSSGNTIYF	TGTGCCAGCAGTTCCCGGGCCTATAGCTCTGGAAACACCATATATTTT	-	TRBV28	TRBJ1-3	-
CASSIDRDLEQFF	TGTGCCAGTAGTATAGATCGGGACTTGGAGCAGTTCTTC	-	TRBV19	TRBJ2-1	-
CASSEVGGQGEKLFF	TGTGCCAGCAGTGAAGTAGGTGGCCAAGGAGAAAAACTGTTTTTT	-	TRBV6-1	TRBJ1-4	-
CATHGGAEETQYF	TGTGCCACTCACGGGGGGGCGGAAGAGACCCAGTACTTC	TRBD2	TRBV6-6	TRBJ2-5	-
CSVDPGYTF	TGCAGCGTTGACCCTGGCTACACCTTC	-	TRBV29-1	TRBJ1-2	few
CASSRDGNYGYTF	TGTGCCAGCAGTAGAGACGGGAACTATGGCTACACCTTC	-	TRBV13	TRBJ1-2	-
CASSYYRSNQWNTEAFF	TGTGCCAGCAGTTACTACAGGTCGAATCAGTGGAACACTGAAGCTTTCTTT	-	TRBV6-2/TRBV6-3	TRBJ1-1	-
CASSTGKTGNTIYF	TGTGCCAGCAGTACTGGAAAGACTGGAAACACCATATATTTT	-	TRBV6-5	TRBJ1-3	-
CASSLASLAGGSSYEQYF	TGTGCCAGCAGCTTAGCGTCGCTAGCGGGGGGTAGCTCCTACGAGCAGTACTTC	TRBD2	TRBV7-2	TRBJ2-7	-
CASSLGESGNTIYF	TGTGCCAGTAGTCTGGGCGAATCTGGAAACACCATATATTTT	-	TRBV19	TRBJ1-3	-
CASSSGQGAAFNSPLHF	TGTGCCAGCAGTTCAGGACAGGGGGCGGCCTTCAATTCACCCCTCCACTTT	TRBD1	TRBV27	TRBJ1-6	-
CASSPAITGELFF	TGTGCCAGCAGCCCTGCGATCACCGGGGAGCTGTTTTTT	-	TRBV27	TRBJ2-2	-
CASTLRWEASTEAFF	TGTGCCAGCACCCTGAGATGGGAGGCGAGCACTGAAGCTTTCTTT	-	TRBV27	TRBJ1-1	-
CASSLYLDIPPQYF	TGTGCCAGCAGTTTATACTTGGATATACCTCCCCAGTACTTC	-	TRBV27	TRBJ2-5	-
CASSRPGLGSGTEAFF	TGTGCCAGCAGTCGGCCGGGGTTGGGATCTGGCACTGAAGCTTTCTTT	-	TRBV28	TRBJ1-1	-
CASSQDIGNSPLHF	TGTGCCAGCAGCCAAGATATTGGCAACTCACCCCTCCACTTT	-	TRBV14	TRBJ1-6	-
CASSYSRPQETQYF	TGTGCCAGCAGTTACTCGAGACCACAAGAGACCCAGTACTTC	-	TRBV6-2/TRBV6-3	TRBJ2-5	-
CASSLNSRGRQFF	TGTGCCAGCAGCTTAAATTCTCGGGGGAGGCAGTTCTTC	-	TRBV7-8	TRBJ2-1	-
CASSGQGSTDTQYF	TGTGCCAGTAGTGGACAGGGAAGCACAGATACGCAGTATTTT	TRBD1	TRBV19	TRBJ2-3	once
CATQRGGGLNEQFF	TGTGCCACCCAGAGGGGGGGTGGTCTGAATGAGCAGTTCTTC	-	TRBV24-1	TRBJ2-1	-
CASSLGYSGGYNEQFF	TGTGCCAGCAGCTTAGGCTATAGCGGGGGGTACAATGAGCAGTTCTTC	TRBD2	TRBV7-8	TRBJ2-1	-
CASSQGTDHSPLHF	TGCGCCAGCAGCCAGGGGACAGACCATTCACCCCTCCACTTT	TRBD1	TRBV4-1	TRBJ1-6	-
CASSGGWGEAFF	TGCGCCAGCAGCGGAGGCTGGGGTGAAGCTTTCTTT	-	TRBV4-1	TRBJ1-1	-
CASSPTTGDYTEAFF	TGTGCCAGCAGCCCTACGACAGGCGATTACACTGAAGCTTTCTTT	-	TRBV14	TRBJ1-1	-
CASSLAGDSGYTF	TGTGCCAGCAGCTTAGCGGGAGACTCTGGCTACACCTTC	-	TRBV7-2	TRBJ1-2	-
CASSLARGTNTGELFF	TGTGCCAGCAGCTTGGCCCGCGGCACTAACACCGGGGAGCTGTTTTTT	-	TRBV5-5	TRBJ2-2	-
CASSGGVSGNTIYF	TGTGCCAGCAGCGGGGGAGTCTCTGGAAACACCATATATTTT	-	TRBV9	TRBJ1-3	-
CAWSLIPGGDTIYF	TGTGCCTGGAGCCTAATCCCCGGGGGGGACACCATATATTTT	-	TRBV30	TRBJ1-3	-
CASSWTSGGTTDTQYF	TGCGCCAGCAGCTGGACTAGCGGGGGGACCACAGATACGCAGTATTTT	TRBD2	TRBV5-1	TRBJ2-3	-
CASILGQHTDTQYF	TGTGCCAGCATCTTGGGACAGCACACAGATACGCAGTATTTT	TRBD1	TRBV6-5	TRBJ2-3	-
CASSALLNEKLFF	TGTGCCAGCAGTGCCCTTCTCAATGAAAAACTGTTTTTT	-	TRBV2	TRBJ1-4	-
CASSFLPSKTQYF	TGTGCCAGCAGCTTCCTCCCCTCGAAGACCCAGTACTTC	-	TRBV7-2	TRBJ2-5	-
CASSSGLGKGGRDSPLHF	TGCGCCAGCAGCTCGGGACTGGGTAAAGGGGGTAGAGATTCACCCCTCCACTTT	-	TRBV5-1	TRBJ1-6	-
CASSYGRQNTEAFF	TGTGCCAGCAGTTACGGTCGGCAGAACACTGAAGCTTTCTTT	-	TRBV6-2/TRBV6-3	TRBJ1-1	-
CASSTGGISNQPQHF	TGTGCCAGCAGTACGGGGGGTATTAGCAATCAGCCCCAGCATTTT	-	TRBV6-2/TRBV6-3	TRBJ1-5	-
CASSPQARDSTDTQYF	TGTGCCAGCAGTCCTCAAGCCCGGGACAGCACAGATACGCAGTATTTT	-	TRBV27	TRBJ2-3	-
CASSDDTNYGYTF	TGTGCCAGCAGCGACGACACTAACTATGGCTACACCTTC	-	TRBV5-5	TRBJ1-2	few
CASSIPSRAQETQYF	TGTGCCAGCAGCATCCCTTCGAGGGCCCAAGAGACCCAGTACTTC	-	TRBV7-9	TRBJ2-5	-
CASSRGEINYGYTF	TGTGCCAGCAGCCGGGGGGAGATTAACTATGGCTACACCTTC	-	TRBV3-1/TRBV3-2	TRBJ1-2	once
CASSQDRDNNYGYTF	TGCGCCAGCAGCCAAGACAGGGACAACAACTATGGCTACACCTTC	-	TRBV4-1	TRBJ1-2	-
CASSLDLAYNEQFF	TGTGCCAGCAGCTTGGACTTAGCGTATAATGAGCAGTTCTTC	-	TRBV7-2	TRBJ2-1	-
CASISPGGGLFF	TGTGCCAGCATCTCCCCAGGGGGCGGACTGTTTTTT	TRBD1	TRBV25-1	TRBJ1-4	-
CASSPGIYGYTF	TGTGCCAGCAGCCCCGGGATCTATGGCTACACCTTC	-	TRBV5-8	TRBJ1-2	-